These 10 T cell receptor beta chains came from one sample sequenced in a study of identical twins. Using its own MiXCR run on the 5' RACE reads, TCRdb lists one record per CDR3 protein. The profile shows hundreds of thousands of distinct CDR3 sequences, approximately 13% of them singletons. These same records also appear under a second study, on yellow fever vaccine responses in identical twins.

Sample: CD8+ T cells sorted from blood. These receptors came from a woman aged 18-29 years in good health.

This clonotype was picked up many times. The chain combines TRBV6-2 or TRBV6-3 with TRBJ2-3; 14 bases are shared with TRBD2. Germline V CDR1 and CDR2: MNHEY, SVGEGT. The ends lost 0 bases at V and 13 bases at J; junction bases unmatched: 6. The CDR3 length is 15 residues. CDR3 sequence reads: CASSYSTGLAGAKYF. The CDR3 DNA reads TGTGCCAGCAGTTACTCGACGGGACTAGCGGGAGCAAAGTATTTT.

This clonotype has only a few counts. The chain joins TRBV18 to TRBJ2-7; TRBD2 agrees at 8 bases. Trimming took 0 bases from V and 2 from J; bases not matched to a gene: 6. CDR3 size: 16 residues. CDR1 is KGHSH and CDR2 is LQKENI in the germline V gene. The CDR3 spells CASSPPGLVSTYEQYF. The CDR3 coding sequence is TGTGCCAGCTCACCACCGGGACTAGTTAGCACCTACGAGCAGTACTTC.

The CDR3 reads CASSLRAGGPREQYF. CDR3 DNA sequence: TGTGCCAGCAGTTTGCGAGCGGGAGGGCCGCGCGAGCAGTACTTC. The chain combines TRBV27 with TRBJ2-7; 10 bases map to TRBD2. CDR3 length equals 15 residues. Germline CDR1 and CDR2: MNHEY and SMNVEV (reference sequence). The J segment lost 6 bases and the V segment lost 3 bases, leaving 8 bases of the junction unmatched.

This clonotype was seen a handful of times. The CDR3 region has the DNA TGTGCCAGCAGTGAAGGCGCCCCCGGACAGTTCTATGGCTACACCTTC. It yields the protein CASSEGAPGQFYGYTF. The V call is TRBV25-1, the J call TRBJ1-2, with D tentatively TRBD1 (6 bases). Germline lookup yields CDR1 MGHDK and CDR2 SYGVNS. The CDR3 spans 16 residues. The V end lost 2 bases, the J end lost 4 bases, and 17 bases lay between the germline ends.

This clonotype came up once. This rearrangement joins TRBV6-5 to TRBJ2-2; D unresolved. Germline-derived CDR1 and CDR2 are MNHEY and SVGAGI. This CDR3 has 17 residues. V lost 0 bases, J lost 0 bases, and 11 bases lay in between. The CDR3 protein is CASSYSQIATNTGELFF. DNA of the CDR3: TGTGCCAGCAGTTACTCCCAGATTGCCACGAACACCGGGGAGCTGTTTTTT.

The rearrangement uses TRBV28 and TRBJ2-7; D remains unclear. This CDR3 region has 13 residues. V was cut by 3 bases and J by 3 bases, with 9 bases left in between. Germline V lookup: CDR1 MDHEN, CDR2 SYDVKM. CDR3 protein: CASSFAGDYEQYF. The CDR3 DNA reads TGTGCCAGCAGTTTTGCCGGAGACTACGAGCAGTACTTC. The full variable domain, with the rest looked up from reference TRBV28 and TRBJ2-7, is DVKVTQSSRYLVKRTGEKVFLECVQDMDHENMFWYRQDPGLGLRLIYFSYDVKMKEKGDIPEGYSVSREKKERFSLILESASTNQTSMYLCASSFAGDYEQYFGPGTRLTVT.

The chain recombines TRBV4-1 with TRBJ2-7, with 7 nucleotides matching TRBD2. Unmatched junction bases numbered 14, after V lost 0 bases and J lost 0 bases. Germline V gene sequence: CDR1 MGHRA, CDR2 YSYEKL. CDR3 size: 19 residues. The CDR3 bases are TGCGCCAGCAGCCAAGAGAACGTGAGGGGAGGGCGTAGCTCCTACGAGCAGTACTTC. Amino acid sequence: CASSQENVRGGRSSYEQYF.

There are a few counts of this clonotype. J is TRBJ2-3 and V is TRBV18; 11 nucleotides line up with TRBD2. Trimming cost V 6 bases and J 6 bases; bases outside gene matches: 5. CDR1 KGHSH and CDR2 LQKENI come from the germline V gene. There are 14 residues in the CDR3. The CDR3 loop reads CASSPTSGVDTQYF. DNA for the CDR3: TGTGCCAGCTCTCCGACTAGCGGGGTGGATACGCAGTATTTT.

This clonotype has more than one count but fewer than ten. The chain links TRBV27 to TRBJ2-1; D unclear. The CDR3 is 13 amino acids. V was shortened by 0 bases and J by 9 bases, with 9 bases between the two germline ends. Germline V CDR1 and CDR2: MNHEY, SMNVEV (reference sequence). The CDR3 protein is CASSLSSGGEQFF. The CDR3 bases are TGTGCCAGCAGTTTATCGTCGGGCGGTGAGCAGTTCTTC.

Ten or more counts support this clonotype. The CDR3 DNA follows: TGTGCCAGCAGCTTTGGACTCGACGAGCAGTACTTC. It is translated as CASSFGLDEQYF. The rearrangement uses TRBV7-9 and TRBJ2-7, with D perhaps TRBD2 (5 bases). Trimming cost V 3 bases and J 5 bases, with 8 bases left between them. CDR3 length: 12 amino acids. The germline gives CDR1 SEHNR, CDR2 FQNEAQ (reference sequence).